What follows are 13 T cell receptor beta chains derived from one specimen sequenced in a study of blood T cell repertoires in COVID-19. The protocol was immunoSEQ multiplex PCR, while the TCRdb copy is restricted to in-frame clones and leaves out a portion. Here the sample spans 150,000 to 200,000 clones, 89% being singletons. The sample taken for sequencing was PBMCs or T cells enriched from blood (not recorded which). Receptors were obtained from a woman under 30 who had recovered from COVID-19.

The chain couples TRBV5-4 to TRBJ2-1; 7 positions agree with TRBD2. The junction had 5 bases not matched to a gene; V was cut back by 3 bases and J by 5 bases. Germline CDR1 SGHNT, CDR2 YYREEE (reference sequence). This CDR3 is built from 14 residues. The CDR3 DNA is TGTGCCAGCAGCTCTGGACTAGTTGACAATGAGCAGTTCTTC. This codes for CASSSGLVDNEQFF.

This chain connects TRBV27 to TRBJ2-4; TRBD1 matches at 7 bases. CDR1 MNHEY and CDR2 SMNVEV come from the germline V gene (reference sequence). The CDR3 runs 16 residues. V trimming: 4 bases; J trimming: 6 bases; junction bases outside the gene matches: 12. The CDR3 is CASSSRTGRSGNIQYF. As DNA, the CDR3 is TGTGCCAGCAGTTCCAGGACAGGACGATCTGGAAACATTCAGTACTTC.

The chain links TRBV28 to TRBJ2-1, with D hard to call. CDR1 and CDR2 from the germline V gene are MDHEN and SYDVKM. The CDR3 extends over 15 amino acids. Trimming shortened V by 6 bases and J by 1 base, and 13 bases separated the two germline ends. CDR3 amino acids: CASSLPEASYNEQFF. In nucleotides, the CDR3 is TGTGCCAGCAGCCTCCCCGAGGCGTCCTACAATGAGCAGTTCTTC.

This rearrangement joins TRBV2 to TRBJ2-2; the match to TRBD1 covers 8 bases. Germline V lookup: CDR1 SNHLY, CDR2 FYNNEI. V was pared by 10 bases and J by 0 bases, with 7 bases of the junction left unmatched. CDR3 size: 15 residues. The CDR3 DNA reads TGTGCCACCCTCAGGGGGCGTGCGAACACCGGGGAGCTGTTTTTT. It is translated as CATLRGRANTGELFF. The variable domain in full, with the rest retrieved from reference TRBV2 and TRBJ2-2, is EPEVTQTPSHQVTQMGQEVILRCVPISNHLYFYWYRQILGQKVEFLVSFYNNEISEKSEIFDDQFSVERPDGSNFTLKIRSTKLEDSAMYFCATLRGRANTGELFFGEGSRLTVL.

This rearrangement joins TRBV27 to TRBJ2-5; D remains unclear. The CDR3 extends over 14 amino acids. V was shortened by 2 bases and J by 4 bases, with 11 bases between the two germline ends. The germline gives CDR1 MNHEY, CDR2 SMNVEV (reference sequence). The CDR3 sequence is CASSLNGAIETQYF. As DNA, the CDR3 is TGTGCCAGCAGTTTAAACGGTGCCATAGAGACCCAGTACTTC.

V and J are TRBV24-1 and TRBJ1-2; 7 bases agree with TRBD1. The CDR3 covers 14 residues. Germline values: CDR1 KGHDR, CDR2 SFDVKD. Trimming cost V 4 bases and J 2 bases; bases outside gene matches: 3. Here the CDR3 reads CATSDPDRNYGYTF. The CDR3 bases are TGTGCCACCAGTGACCCGGACAGGAACTATGGCTACACCTTC.

The chain has TRBV30 and TRBJ2-1; possibly TRBD2 for D (5 bases). The germline CDR1 and CDR2 sequences are GTSNPN and SVGIG (reference sequence). V lost 3 bases and J 4 bases, leaving 10 bases between the germline ends. The CDR3 contains 13 residues. For the CDR3, the DNA is TGTGCCTGGAGCGCCTCGGGATACAATGAGCAGTTCTTC. Translating gives CAWSASGYNEQFF.

The CDR3 bases are TGTGCCAGCCGTAATTACCGGAACTATGGCTACACCTTC. Translating it yields CASRNYRNYGYTF. The rearrangement uses TRBV7-9 and TRBJ1-2; D is ambiguous. With 8 bases removed from V and 2 bases from J, the gap between germline ends came to 12 bases. Germline V gene lookup returns CDR1 SEHNR and CDR2 FQNEAQ (reference sequence). This CDR3 spans 13 amino acids.

The J gene is TRBJ1-2, the V gene TRBV30; the match to TRBD1 covers 7 bases. Germline CDR1 reads GTSNPN; CDR2 reads SVGIG (reference sequence). Trimming cost V 1 base and J 7 bases; bases outside gene matches: 6. The CDR3 spans 13 residues. CDR3 DNA: TGTGCCTGGAGTGGAGGGGGCGAATTTGGCTACACCTTC. It specifies CAWSGGGEFGYTF. The whole variable domain, filled in from reference TRBV30 and TRBJ1-2, reads SQTIHQWPATLVQPVGSPLSLECTVEGTSNPNLYWYRQAAGRGLQLLFYSVGIGQISSEVPQNLSASRPQDRQFILSSKKLLLSDSGFYLCAWSGGGEFGYTFGSGTRLTVV.

The chain carries TRBV5-3 and TRBJ2-4, with D perhaps matching TRBD2 (6 bases). TRBV5-3 is known as an ORF, though its function is uncertain. The ends were cut back, 8 bases at V and 1 base at J, with 19 bases in the middle. CDR3 size: 16 residues. The CDR3 spells CARFRGTTRAKNIQYF. CDR3 coding DNA: TGTGCCAGGTTTCGGGGGACCACGAGGGCCAAAAACATTCAGTACTTC.

V usage is TRBV19 and J usage is TRBJ1-1, with TRBD1 identical over 10 bases. J lost 7 bases, V lost 3 bases, and 5 bases had no gene match. CDR3 size: 14 residues. The germline CDR1 and CDR2 sequences are LNHDA and SQIVND (reference sequence). For the CDR3, the DNA is TGTGCCAGTAGTATCTTGGGACAGGGGAGTGAAGCTTTCTTT. Its protein product is CASSILGQGSEAFF.

The chain is built from TRBV7-2 and TRBJ1-4; D not certain. The germline V gene has CDR1 SGHTA and CDR2 FQGNSA. The V and J ends lost 5 bases and 6 bases respectively, with 13 bases between them. This CDR3 is built from 14 residues. CDR3 in DNA: TGTGCCAGCAGCCTGACTGTGTACGATGAAAAACTGTTTTTT. Protein sequence: CASSLTVYDEKLFF.

The CDR3 sequence: CASPPQRDRLLYEQYF. The CDR3, as DNA: TGCGCCAGCCCCCCCCAGCGGGACAGGTTACTATACGAGCAGTACTTC. The chain recombines TRBV5-1 with TRBJ2-7; D possibly corresponds to TRBD1 (8 bases). The V gene lost 7 bases and the J gene lost 4 bases, with 24 bases spanning the gap. Germline CDR1 SGHRS, CDR2 YFSETQ. The CDR3 runs to 16 residues.